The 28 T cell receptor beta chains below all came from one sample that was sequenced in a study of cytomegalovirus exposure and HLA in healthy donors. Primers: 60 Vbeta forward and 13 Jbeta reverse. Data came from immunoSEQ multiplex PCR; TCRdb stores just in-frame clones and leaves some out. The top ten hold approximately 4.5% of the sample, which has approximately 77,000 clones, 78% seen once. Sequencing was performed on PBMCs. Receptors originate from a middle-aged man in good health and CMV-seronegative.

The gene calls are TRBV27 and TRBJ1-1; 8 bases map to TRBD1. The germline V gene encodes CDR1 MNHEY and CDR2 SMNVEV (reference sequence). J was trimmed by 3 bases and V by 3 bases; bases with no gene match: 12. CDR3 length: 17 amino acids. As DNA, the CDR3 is TGTGCCAGCAGTTTGAGGGGACAGGTATTTGGGTACACTGAAGCTTTCTTT. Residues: CASSLRGQVFGYTEAFF.

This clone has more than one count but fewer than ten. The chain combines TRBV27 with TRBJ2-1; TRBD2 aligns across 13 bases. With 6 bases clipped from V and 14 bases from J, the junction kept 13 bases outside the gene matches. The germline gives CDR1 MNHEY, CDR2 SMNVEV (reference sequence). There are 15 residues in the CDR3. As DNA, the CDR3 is TGTGCCAGCAGCTCTGCCCCTACTAGCGGGAGGGATAAGTTCTTC. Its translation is CASSSAPTSGRDKFF.

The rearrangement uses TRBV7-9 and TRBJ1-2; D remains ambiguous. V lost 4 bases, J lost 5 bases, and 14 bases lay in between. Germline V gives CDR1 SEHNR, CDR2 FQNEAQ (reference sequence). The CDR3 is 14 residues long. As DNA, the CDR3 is TGTGCCAGCAGCTCTGCGGGTTTTCAATATGGCTACACCTTC. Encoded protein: CASSSAGFQYGYTF.

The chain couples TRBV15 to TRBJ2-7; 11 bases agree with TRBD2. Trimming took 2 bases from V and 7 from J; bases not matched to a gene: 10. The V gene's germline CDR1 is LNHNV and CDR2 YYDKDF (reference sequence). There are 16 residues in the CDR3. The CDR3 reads CATSRPPGLADWEQYF. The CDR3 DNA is TGTGCCACCAGCAGACCTCCGGGACTAGCGGATTGGGAGCAGTACTTC.

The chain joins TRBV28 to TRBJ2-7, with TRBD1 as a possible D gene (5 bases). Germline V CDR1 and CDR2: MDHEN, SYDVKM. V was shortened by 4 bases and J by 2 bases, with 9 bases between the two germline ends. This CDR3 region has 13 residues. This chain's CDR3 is CASSSLTAYEQYF. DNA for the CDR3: TGTGCCAGCAGTTCCCTGACAGCCTACGAGCAGTACTTC.

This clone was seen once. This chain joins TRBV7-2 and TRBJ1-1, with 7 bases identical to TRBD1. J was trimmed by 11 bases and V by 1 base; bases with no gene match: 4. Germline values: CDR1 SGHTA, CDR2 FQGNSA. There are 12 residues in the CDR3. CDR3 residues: CASSLDRGRAFF. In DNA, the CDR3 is TGTGCCAGCAGCTTAGACAGGGGAAGGGCTTTCTTT. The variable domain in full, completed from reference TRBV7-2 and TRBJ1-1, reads GAGVSQSPSNKVTEKGKDVELRCDPISGHTALYWYRQSLGQGLEFLIYFQGNSAPDKSGLPSDRFSAERTGGSVSTLTIQRTQQEDSAVYLCASSLDRGRAFFGQGTRLTVV.

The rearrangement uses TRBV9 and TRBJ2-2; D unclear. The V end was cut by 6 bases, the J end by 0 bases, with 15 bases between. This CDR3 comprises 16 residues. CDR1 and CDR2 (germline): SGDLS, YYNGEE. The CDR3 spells CASNSGSSPNTGELFF. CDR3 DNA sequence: TGTGCCAGCAACTCCGGGTCTTCTCCGAACACCGGGGAGCTGTTTTTT. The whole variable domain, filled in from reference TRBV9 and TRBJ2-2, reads DSGVTQTPKHLITATGQRVTLRCSPRSGDLSVYWYQQSLDQGLQFLIQYYNGEERAKGNILERFSAQQFPDLHSELNLSSLELGDSALYFCASNSGSSPNTGELFFGEGSRLTVL.

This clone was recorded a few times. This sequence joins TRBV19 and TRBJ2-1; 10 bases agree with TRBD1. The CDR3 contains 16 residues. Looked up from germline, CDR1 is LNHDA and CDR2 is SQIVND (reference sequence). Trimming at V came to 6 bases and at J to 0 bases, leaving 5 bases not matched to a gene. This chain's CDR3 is CASRDRGPSSYNEQFF. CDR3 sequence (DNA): TGTGCCAGTAGAGACAGGGGGCCAAGCTCCTACAATGAGCAGTTCTTC. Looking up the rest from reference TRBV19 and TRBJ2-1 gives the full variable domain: DGGITQSPKYLFRKEGQNVTLSCEQNLNHDAMYWYRQDPGQGLRLIYYSQIVNDFQKGDIAEGYSVSREKKESFPLTVTSAQKNPTAFYLCASRDRGPSSYNEQFFGPGTRLTVL.

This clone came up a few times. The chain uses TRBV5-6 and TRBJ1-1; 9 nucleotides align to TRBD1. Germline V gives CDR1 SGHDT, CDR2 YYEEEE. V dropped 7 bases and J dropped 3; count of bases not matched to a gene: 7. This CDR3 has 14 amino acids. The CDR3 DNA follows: TGTGCCAGCCAATTTGGGACAGGGTACACTGAAGCTTTCTTT. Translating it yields CASQFGTGYTEAFF.

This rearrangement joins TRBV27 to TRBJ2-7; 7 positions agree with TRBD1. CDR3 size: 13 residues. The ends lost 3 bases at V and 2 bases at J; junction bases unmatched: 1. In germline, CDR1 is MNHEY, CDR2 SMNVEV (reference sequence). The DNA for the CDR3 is TGTGCCAGCAGTTTGACAGGGACCTACGAGCAGTACTTC. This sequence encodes CASSLTGTYEQYF.

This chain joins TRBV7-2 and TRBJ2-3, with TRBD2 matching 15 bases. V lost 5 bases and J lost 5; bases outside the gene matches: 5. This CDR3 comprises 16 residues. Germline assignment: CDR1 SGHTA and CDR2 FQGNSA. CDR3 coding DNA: TGTGCCAGCAGCGCGCGGACTAGCGGGAGGGTAGATACGCAGTATTTT. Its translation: CASSARTSGRVDTQYF.

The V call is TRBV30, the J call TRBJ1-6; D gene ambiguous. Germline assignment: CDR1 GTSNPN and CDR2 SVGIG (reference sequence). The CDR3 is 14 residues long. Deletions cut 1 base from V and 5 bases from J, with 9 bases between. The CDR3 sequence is CAWSDSINNSPLHF. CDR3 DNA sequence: TGTGCCTGGAGTGACTCTATCAATAATTCACCCCTCCACTTT.

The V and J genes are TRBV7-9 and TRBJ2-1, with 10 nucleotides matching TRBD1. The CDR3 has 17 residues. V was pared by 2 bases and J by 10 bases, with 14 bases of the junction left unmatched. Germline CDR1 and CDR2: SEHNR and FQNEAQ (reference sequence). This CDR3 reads CASSLRTAGTGVGEQFF. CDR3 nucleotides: TGTGCCAGCAGCTTAAGAACCGCCGGGACAGGGGTCGGGGAGCAGTTCTTC.

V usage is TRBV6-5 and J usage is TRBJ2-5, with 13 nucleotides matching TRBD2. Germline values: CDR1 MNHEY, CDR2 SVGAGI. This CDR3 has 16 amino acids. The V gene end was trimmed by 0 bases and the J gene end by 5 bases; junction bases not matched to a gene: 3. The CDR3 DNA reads TGTGCCAGCAGTTACTCACTAGCGGGAGGGTTTGAGACCCAGTACTTC. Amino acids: CASSYSLAGGFETQYF.

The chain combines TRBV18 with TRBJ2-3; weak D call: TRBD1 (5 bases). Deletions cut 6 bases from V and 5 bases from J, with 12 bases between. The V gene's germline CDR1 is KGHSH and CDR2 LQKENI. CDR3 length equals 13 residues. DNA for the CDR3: TGTGCCAGCTCTCAACCAGGGATAGATACGCAGTATTTT. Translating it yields CASSQPGIDTQYF. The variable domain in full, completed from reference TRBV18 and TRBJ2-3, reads NAGVMQNPRHLVRRRGQEARLRCSPMKGHSHVYWYRQLPEEGLKFMVYLQKENIIDESGMPKERFSAEFPKEGPSILRIQQVVRGDSAAYFCASSQPGIDTQYFGPGTRLTVL.

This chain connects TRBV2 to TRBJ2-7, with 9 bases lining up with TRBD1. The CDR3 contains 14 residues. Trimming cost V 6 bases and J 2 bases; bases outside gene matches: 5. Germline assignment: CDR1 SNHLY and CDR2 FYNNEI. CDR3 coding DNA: TGTGCCAGCAGGCCCCGGGACAGGGCCTACGAGCAGTACTTC. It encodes CASRPRDRAYEQYF.

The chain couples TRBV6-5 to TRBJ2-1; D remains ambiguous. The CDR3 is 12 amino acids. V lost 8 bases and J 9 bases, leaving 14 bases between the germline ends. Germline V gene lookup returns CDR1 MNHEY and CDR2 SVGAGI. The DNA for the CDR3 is TGTGCCAGCCAGACCATGCCGGGTGAGCAGTTCTTC. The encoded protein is CASQTMPGEQFF.

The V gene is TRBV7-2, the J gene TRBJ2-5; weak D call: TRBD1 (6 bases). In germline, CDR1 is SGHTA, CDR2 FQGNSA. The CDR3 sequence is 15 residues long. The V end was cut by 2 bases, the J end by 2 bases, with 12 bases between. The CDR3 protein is CASSLNRVVQETQYF. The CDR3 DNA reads TGTGCCAGCAGCTTAAACAGGGTTGTTCAAGAGACCCAGTACTTC.

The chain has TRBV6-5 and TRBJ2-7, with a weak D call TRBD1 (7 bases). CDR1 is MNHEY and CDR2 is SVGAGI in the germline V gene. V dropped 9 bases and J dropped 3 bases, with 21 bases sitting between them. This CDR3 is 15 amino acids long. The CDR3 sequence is CASRSNRGLIYEQYF. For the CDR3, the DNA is TGTGCCAGTAGGTCGAACAGGGGACTCATCTACGAGCAGTACTTC.

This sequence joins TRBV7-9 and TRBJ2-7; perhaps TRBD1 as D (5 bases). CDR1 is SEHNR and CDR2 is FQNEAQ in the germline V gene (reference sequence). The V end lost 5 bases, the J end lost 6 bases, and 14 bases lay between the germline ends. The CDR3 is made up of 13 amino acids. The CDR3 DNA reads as TGTGCCAGCAGCCCCCAGGGATCGGTCGAGCAGTACTTC. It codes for CASSPQGSVEQYF.

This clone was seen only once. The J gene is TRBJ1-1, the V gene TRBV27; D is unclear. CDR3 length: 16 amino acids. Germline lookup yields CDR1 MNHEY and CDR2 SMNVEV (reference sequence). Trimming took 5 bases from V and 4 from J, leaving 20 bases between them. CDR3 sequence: CASSPIVTGSGTEAFF. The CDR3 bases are TGTGCCAGCAGTCCAATCGTGACTGGGAGCGGCACTGAAGCTTTCTTT.

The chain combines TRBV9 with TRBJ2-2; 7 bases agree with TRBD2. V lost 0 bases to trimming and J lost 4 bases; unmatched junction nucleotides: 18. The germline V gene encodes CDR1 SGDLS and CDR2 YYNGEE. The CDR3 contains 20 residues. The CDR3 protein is CASSVGGRAAGPLSTGELFF. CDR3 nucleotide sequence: TGTGCCAGCAGCGTAGGTGGGAGGGCGGCAGGGCCCCTGAGCACCGGGGAGCTGTTTTTT.

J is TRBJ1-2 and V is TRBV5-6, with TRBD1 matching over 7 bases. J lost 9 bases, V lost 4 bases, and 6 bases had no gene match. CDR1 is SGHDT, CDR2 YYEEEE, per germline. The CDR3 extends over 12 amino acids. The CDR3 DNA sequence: TGTGCCAGCAGCCAGGAGACAGGGAGCTACACCTTC. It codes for CASSQETGSYTF.

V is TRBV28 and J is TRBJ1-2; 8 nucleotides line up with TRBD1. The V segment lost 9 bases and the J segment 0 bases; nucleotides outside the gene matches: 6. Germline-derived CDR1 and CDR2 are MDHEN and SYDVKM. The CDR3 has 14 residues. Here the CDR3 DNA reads TGTGCCAGTACCAGGGGGCCTTCTAACTATGGCTACACCTTC. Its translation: CASTRGPSNYGYTF.

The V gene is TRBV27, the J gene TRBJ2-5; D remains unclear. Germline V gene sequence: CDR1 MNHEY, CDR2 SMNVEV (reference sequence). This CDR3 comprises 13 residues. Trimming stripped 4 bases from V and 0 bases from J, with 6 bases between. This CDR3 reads CASSSQYQETQYF. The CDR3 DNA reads TGTGCCAGCAGTTCCCAGTACCAAGAGACCCAGTACTTC.

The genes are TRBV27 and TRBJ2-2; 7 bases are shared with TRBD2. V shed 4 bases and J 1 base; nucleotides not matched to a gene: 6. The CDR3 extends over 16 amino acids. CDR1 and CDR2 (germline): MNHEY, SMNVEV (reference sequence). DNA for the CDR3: TGTGCCAGCAGTTCCTTAGCGGGCTTGAACACCGGGGAGCTGTTTTTT. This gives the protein CASSSLAGLNTGELFF.

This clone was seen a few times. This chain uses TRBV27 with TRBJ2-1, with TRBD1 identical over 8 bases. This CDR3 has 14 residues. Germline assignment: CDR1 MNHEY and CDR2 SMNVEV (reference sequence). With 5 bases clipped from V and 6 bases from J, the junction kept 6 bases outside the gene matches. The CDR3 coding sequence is TGTGCCAGCAGTACCACTACAGGGGGCAATGAGCAGTTCTTC. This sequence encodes CASSTTTGGNEQFF.

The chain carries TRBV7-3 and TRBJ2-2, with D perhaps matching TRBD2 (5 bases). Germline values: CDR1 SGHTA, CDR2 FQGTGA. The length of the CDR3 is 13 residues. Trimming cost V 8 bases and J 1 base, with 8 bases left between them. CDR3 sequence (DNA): TGTGCCAGCTCGGAGGAGAACACCGGGGAGCTGTTTTTT. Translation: CASSEENTGELFF.